This is a list of T cell receptor beta chains from one sample in a study of CD8 T cells in Susac syndrome. A single record per CDR3 protein comes from TCRdb applying MiXCR to the immunoSEQ multiplex PCR reads. This repertoire shows around 130,000 distinct CDR3 sequences, approximately 79% found once; its top ten account for roughly 0.5%. The sample was CD8+ T cells from PBMCs. The receptors originated from a human donor with multiple sclerosis. Each CDR3 is given with its conserved first and last residue. Fields, in order: CDR3 length, J gene, V gene, clone size, D gene, CDR3 DNA, CDR3 protein. D genes are given only for firm matches. Clone size appears in some rows only: once, few, many, or a class for an expanded clone.

cdr3_length: 16; j_call: TRBJ2-2; v_call: TRBV6-5; clone_size: few; d_call: NA; cdr3_nt: TGTGCCAGCAGTTACTCGCCGGGGCTTGTCACCGGGGAGCTGTTTTTT; cdr3_aa: CASSYSPGLVTGELFF
cdr3_length: 13; j_call: TRBJ2-3; v_call: TRBV28; clone_size: NA; d_call: NA; cdr3_nt: TGTGCCAGTGCTCGTCCGATCACAGATACGCAGTATTTT; cdr3_aa: CASARPITDTQYF
cdr3_length: 15; j_call: TRBJ2-1; v_call: TRBV5-1; clone_size: NA; d_call: TRBD2; cdr3_nt: TGCGCCAGCACCCCGAGCGGGGGGGCTGGCAATGAGCAGTTCTTC; cdr3_aa: CASTPSGGAGNEQFF
cdr3_length: 16; j_call: TRBJ1-1; v_call: TRBV9; clone_size: once; d_call: TRBD1; cdr3_nt: TGTGCCAGCAGCGTAGGGCCTCGGACAGGGAGGACTGAAGCTTTCTTT; cdr3_aa: CASSVGPRTGRTEAFF
cdr3_length: 14; j_call: TRBJ1-2; v_call: TRBV13; clone_size: once; d_call: TRBD1; cdr3_nt: TGTGCCAGCAGTCGACAGGGTACGGGCTATGGCTACACCTTC; cdr3_aa: CASSRQGTGYGYTF
cdr3_length: 13; j_call: TRBJ2-5; v_call: TRBV27; clone_size: NA; d_call: TRBD2; cdr3_nt: TGTGCCAGCAGTTATAGTGGGGGGGGGACCCAGTACTTC; cdr3_aa: CASSYSGGGTQYF
cdr3_length: 15; j_call: TRBJ1-2; v_call: TRBV5-8; clone_size: few; d_call: TRBD1; cdr3_nt: TGTGCCAGCAGCGACTCAGACAGGGTCTACTATGGCTACACCTTC; cdr3_aa: CASSDSDRVYYGYTF
cdr3_length: 15; j_call: TRBJ1-1; v_call: TRBV13; clone_size: once; d_call: NA; cdr3_nt: TGTGCCAGCAGCTTAGGTGAGGGGACAAACACTGAAGCTTTCTTT; cdr3_aa: CASSLGEGTNTEAFF
cdr3_length: 18; j_call: TRBJ2-1; v_call: TRBV5-1; clone_size: NA; d_call: TRBD2; cdr3_nt: TGCGCCAGCAGCTTGTCTAGCGGGATCGCTGCCTCCTACAATGAGCAGTTCTTC; cdr3_aa: CASSLSSGIAASYNEQFF
cdr3_length: 14; j_call: TRBJ1-1; v_call: TRBV19; clone_size: NA; d_call: TRBD1; cdr3_nt: TGTGCCAGTAGCCCAGACAGGGCGAACACTGAAGCTTTCTTT; cdr3_aa: CASSPDRANTEAFF
cdr3_length: 14; j_call: TRBJ2-1; v_call: TRBV19; clone_size: NA; d_call: NA; cdr3_nt: TGTGCCAGTAGTATCCGGGGTTCCTACAATGAGCAGTTCTTC; cdr3_aa: CASSIRGSYNEQFF
cdr3_length: 16; j_call: TRBJ2-1; v_call: TRBV7-8; clone_size: NA; d_call: NA; cdr3_nt: TGTGCCAGCAGCACCCACATAGCGGCCTCCTACAATGAGCAGTTCTTC; cdr3_aa: CASSTHIAASYNEQFF
cdr3_length: 15; j_call: TRBJ2-2; v_call: TRBV14; clone_size: NA; d_call: TRBD1; cdr3_nt: TGTGCCAGCAGCCAGGCAGGGGGCCAATCCGGGGAGCTGTTTTTT; cdr3_aa: CASSQAGGQSGELFF
cdr3_length: 12; j_call: TRBJ1-1; v_call: TRBV19; clone_size: NA; d_call: NA; cdr3_nt: TGTGCCAGTAGTGGAGGAAACGCTGAAGCTTTCTTT; cdr3_aa: CASSGGNAEAFF
cdr3_length: 15; j_call: TRBJ1-3; v_call: TRBV4-1; clone_size: NA; d_call: NA; cdr3_nt: TGCGCCAGCAGCCAAGACAACTTCTCTGAAAACACCATATATTTT; cdr3_aa: CASSQDNFSENTIYF
cdr3_length: 14; j_call: TRBJ1-5; v_call: TRBV20-1; clone_size: NA; d_call: NA; cdr3_nt: TGCAGTGCTACGGGGGAAGGGGGCAATCAGCCCCAGCATTTT; cdr3_aa: CSATGEGGNQPQHF
cdr3_length: 13; j_call: TRBJ1-1; v_call: TRBV6-1; clone_size: NA; d_call: NA; cdr3_nt: TGTGCCAGCAGTGAGGGGCCGGGCACTGAAGCTTTCTTT; cdr3_aa: CASSEGPGTEAFF
cdr3_length: 15; j_call: TRBJ2-7; v_call: TRBV4-1; clone_size: once; d_call: TRBD1; cdr3_nt: TGCGCCAGCAGCCAGCCCGGGACAGGCACTCTGGAGCAGTACTTC; cdr3_aa: CASSQPGTGTLEQYF
cdr3_length: 16; j_call: TRBJ2-5; v_call: TRBV5-1; clone_size: once; d_call: NA; cdr3_nt: TGCGCCAGCTTTCAAGCGGTGATCCCTGCCGGAGAGACCCAGTACTTC; cdr3_aa: CASFQAVIPAGETQYF
cdr3_length: 15; j_call: TRBJ2-7; v_call: TRBV5-1; clone_size: NA; d_call: TRBD1; cdr3_nt: TGCGCCAGCAGCCCGGGACAGGGTAAATTCTACGAGCAGTACTTC; cdr3_aa: CASSPGQGKFYEQYF
cdr3_length: 15; j_call: TRBJ1-1; v_call: TRBV11-2; clone_size: NA; d_call: NA; cdr3_nt: TGTGCCAGCACCGACTTTCCTCTCCTCACCACTGAAGCTTTCTTT; cdr3_aa: CASTDFPLLTTEAFF
cdr3_length: 15; j_call: TRBJ2-5; v_call: TRBV5-1; clone_size: NA; d_call: NA; cdr3_nt: TGCGCCAGCTTTTGGACAGTCGTTCCTCAAGAGACCCAGTACTTC; cdr3_aa: CASFWTVVPQETQYF
cdr3_length: 17; j_call: TRBJ1-3; v_call: TRBV20-1; clone_size: NA; d_call: TRBD1; cdr3_nt: TGCAGTGCTAGAGGGACCACTCAGGGGGCGCCTGGAAACACCATATATTTT; cdr3_aa: CSARGTTQGAPGNTIYF
cdr3_length: 15; j_call: TRBJ1-4; v_call: TRBV9; clone_size: few; d_call: NA; cdr3_nt: TGTGCCAGCAGTGTCTTCCGGGACGGAAATGAAAAACTGTTTTTT; cdr3_aa: CASSVFRDGNEKLFF
cdr3_length: 13; j_call: TRBJ2-1; v_call: TRBV7-8; clone_size: NA; d_call: NA; cdr3_nt: TGTGCCAGCAGCTTTGGGCCGGAAAATGAGCAGTTCTTC; cdr3_aa: CASSFGPENEQFF
cdr3_length: 14; j_call: TRBJ1-1; v_call: TRBV19; clone_size: NA; d_call: NA; cdr3_nt: TGTGCCAGTAGTATCAGGGGTTTGAACACTGAAGCTTTCTTT; cdr3_aa: CASSIRGLNTEAFF
cdr3_length: 16; j_call: TRBJ2-5; v_call: TRBV6-1; clone_size: NA; d_call: TRBD2; cdr3_nt: TGTGCCAGCAGCCACGGACTAGCGGGGGGTCTAGAGACCCAGTACTTC; cdr3_aa: CASSHGLAGGLETQYF
cdr3_length: 16; j_call: TRBJ2-3; v_call: TRBV7-9; clone_size: NA; d_call: TRBD2; cdr3_nt: TGTGCCAGCAGCTTGACCCTAGCGGGAGTTGTGGATACGCAGTATTTT; cdr3_aa: CASSLTLAGVVDTQYF
cdr3_length: 14; j_call: TRBJ2-7; v_call: TRBV7-4; clone_size: NA; d_call: NA; cdr3_nt: TGTGCCAGCAGCTTAGTGGTCGCGGACTACGAGCAGTACTTC; cdr3_aa: CASSLVVADYEQYF
cdr3_length: 14; j_call: TRBJ2-3; v_call: TRBV7-8; clone_size: NA; d_call: NA; cdr3_nt: TGTGCCAGCAGCTCATCTAGACTTGGGGATACGCAGTATTTT; cdr3_aa: CASSSSRLGDTQYF
cdr3_length: 15; j_call: TRBJ2-7; v_call: TRBV5-4; clone_size: NA; d_call: NA; cdr3_nt: TGTGCCAGCAGCCCTCACGACAGGGAGGTCTACGAGCAGTACTTC; cdr3_aa: CASSPHDREVYEQYF
cdr3_length: 13; j_call: TRBJ2-5; v_call: TRBV19; clone_size: NA; d_call: NA; cdr3_nt: TGTGCCAGTAGTATCGACCTCGAAGAGACCCAGTACTTC; cdr3_aa: CASSIDLEETQYF
cdr3_length: 12; j_call: TRBJ1-2; v_call: TRBV7-2; clone_size: NA; d_call: NA; cdr3_nt: TGTGCCAGCAGCTTAGTTAGGGAAGGCTACACCTTC; cdr3_aa: CASSLVREGYTF
cdr3_length: 14; j_call: TRBJ1-4; v_call: TRBV7-9; clone_size: NA; d_call: NA; cdr3_nt: TGTGCCACCTCTACGACGGCAACTAATGAAAAACTGTTTTTT; cdr3_aa: CATSTTATNEKLFF
cdr3_length: 14; j_call: TRBJ2-1; v_call: TRBV27; clone_size: NA; d_call: TRBD1; cdr3_nt: TGTGCCAGCAGAACAGGGGGCGGTAACAATGAGCAGTTCTTC; cdr3_aa: CASRTGGGNNEQFF
cdr3_length: 15; j_call: TRBJ2-3; v_call: TRBV7-6; clone_size: NA; d_call: TRBD2; cdr3_nt: TGTGCCAGCAGCTCTAGAATAGCGGGTCCAGATACGCAGTATTTT; cdr3_aa: CASSSRIAGPDTQYF
cdr3_length: 15; j_call: TRBJ2-1; v_call: TRBV2; clone_size: NA; d_call: TRBD2; cdr3_nt: TGTGCCAGCAGTAGACTAGCGGGTACCTACAATGAGCAGTTCTTC; cdr3_aa: CASSRLAGTYNEQFF
cdr3_length: 19; j_call: TRBJ1-1; v_call: TRBV25-1; clone_size: NA; d_call: TRBD1; cdr3_nt: TGTGCCAGCAGCGAGGACAGGGGGCGAGGAGGGTTCATGAACACTGAAGCTTTTTTT; cdr3_aa: CASSEDRGRGGFMNTEAFF
cdr3_length: 19; j_call: TRBJ1-6; v_call: TRBV28; clone_size: NA; d_call: NA; cdr3_nt: TGTGCCAGCAGTTCCGGGACGTGGGGTACCGGGACCTATAATTCACCCCTCCACTTT; cdr3_aa: CASSSGTWGTGTYNSPLHF
cdr3_length: 13; j_call: TRBJ1-2; v_call: TRBV3-1; clone_size: NA; d_call: NA; cdr3_nt: TGTGCCAGCATGGCCGCACAGGGCGATGGCTACACCTTC; cdr3_aa: CASMAAQGDGYTF
cdr3_length: 15; j_call: TRBJ1-1; v_call: TRBV5-1; clone_size: NA; d_call: NA; cdr3_nt: TGCGCCAGCACCCCGACGGTGAATGTGAACACTGAAGCTTTCTTT; cdr3_aa: CASTPTVNVNTEAFF